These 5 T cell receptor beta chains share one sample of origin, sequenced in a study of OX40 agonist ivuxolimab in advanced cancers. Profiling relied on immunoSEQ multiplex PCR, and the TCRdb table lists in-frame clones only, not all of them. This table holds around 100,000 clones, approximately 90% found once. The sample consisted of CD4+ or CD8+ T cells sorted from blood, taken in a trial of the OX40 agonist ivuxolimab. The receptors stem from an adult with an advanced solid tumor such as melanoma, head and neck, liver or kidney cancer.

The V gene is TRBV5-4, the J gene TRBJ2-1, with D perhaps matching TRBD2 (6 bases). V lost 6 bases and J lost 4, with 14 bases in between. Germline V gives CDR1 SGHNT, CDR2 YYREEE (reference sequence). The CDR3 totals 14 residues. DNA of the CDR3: TGTGCCAGCACACACGGGACTGAATACAATGAGCAGTTCTTC. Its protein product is CASTHGTEYNEQFF.

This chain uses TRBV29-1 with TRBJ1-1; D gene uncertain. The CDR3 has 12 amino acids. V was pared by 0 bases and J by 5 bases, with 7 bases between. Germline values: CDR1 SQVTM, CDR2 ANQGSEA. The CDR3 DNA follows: TGCAGCGTTGAAGAGTTCCTGACTGAAGCTTTCTTT. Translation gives CSVEEFLTEAFF.

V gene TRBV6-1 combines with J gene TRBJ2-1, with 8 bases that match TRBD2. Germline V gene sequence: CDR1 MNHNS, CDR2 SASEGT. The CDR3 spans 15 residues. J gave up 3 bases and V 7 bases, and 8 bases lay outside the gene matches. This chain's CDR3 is CASTLAGPFYNEQFF. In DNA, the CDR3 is TGTGCCAGCACCTTAGCGGGACCCTTCTACAATGAGCAGTTCTTC.

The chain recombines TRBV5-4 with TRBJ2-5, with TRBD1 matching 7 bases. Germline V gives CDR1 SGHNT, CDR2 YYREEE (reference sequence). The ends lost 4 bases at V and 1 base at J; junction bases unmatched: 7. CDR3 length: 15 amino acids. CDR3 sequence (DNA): TGTGCCAGCAGCCCGGGACAGCTCCCCCAAGAGACCCAGTACTTC. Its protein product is CASSPGQLPQETQYF. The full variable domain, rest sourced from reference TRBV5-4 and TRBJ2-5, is ETGVTQSPTHLIKTRGQQVTLRCSSQSGHNTVSWYQQALGQGPQFIFQYYREEENGRGNFPPRFSGLQFPNYSSELNVNALELDDSALYLCASSPGQLPQETQYFGPGTRLLVL.

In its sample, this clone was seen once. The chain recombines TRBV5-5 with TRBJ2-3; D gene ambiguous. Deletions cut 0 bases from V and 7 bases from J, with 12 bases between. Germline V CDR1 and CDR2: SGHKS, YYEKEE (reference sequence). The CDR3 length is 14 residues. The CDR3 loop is CASSLGGSPNTQYF. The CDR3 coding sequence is TGTGCCAGCAGCTTGGGGGGAAGCCCGAATACGCAGTATTTT.